Below are 30 T cell receptor beta chains sequenced from a single sample in a study of vaccination and CD4 T cells after COVID-19. Sample treatment: 10-day PBMC culture with coronavirus spike peptide pools or control peptides (ViraFEST assay). For these receptors, no antigen is known. Cultured CD4+ T-cell DNA underwent Oncomine TCR Beta short-read sequencing. Using its own MiXCR run on the PCR reads, TCRdb lists one record per CDR3 protein. The sample records 11,000 or so distinct CDR3 sequences, 40% to 45% being singletons. Sequenced input: CD4+ T cells from blood, cultured in vitro. These receptors all stem from a human donor who had recovered from COVID-19.

The chain couples TRBV5-4 to TRBJ1-2; TRBD1 might be the D (5 bases). The CDR3 runs 14 residues. The V end was cut by 0 bases, the J end by 3 bases, with 9 bases between. CDR1 and CDR2 from the germline V gene are SGHNT and YYREEE (reference sequence). The CDR3 DNA is TGTGCCAGCAGCTTGGAACAGGAGGACTATGGCTACACCTTC. Translated: CASSLEQEDYGYTF. Complete variable domain (other parts from reference TRBV5-4 and TRBJ1-2): ETGVTQSPTHLIKTRGQQVTLRCSSQSGHNTVSWYQQALGQGPQFIFQYYREEENGRGNFPPRFSGLQFPNYSSELNVNALELDDSALYLCASSLEQEDYGYTFGSGTRLTVV.

The V gene is TRBV19, the J gene TRBJ1-5, with TRBD1 matching over 7 bases. This CDR3 comprises 15 residues. CDR1 is LNHDA, CDR2 SQIVND, per germline (reference sequence). The ends lost 5 bases at V and 2 bases at J; junction bases unmatched: 6. The CDR3 protein is CASSFTGVGNQPQHF. In DNA form, the CDR3 reads TGTGCCAGTAGTTTCACAGGGGTCGGCAATCAGCCCCAGCATTTT. Full variable domain (outside the CDR3, taken from reference TRBV19 and TRBJ1-5): DGGITQSPKYLFRKEGQNVTLSCEQNLNHDAMYWYRQDPGQGLRLIYYSQIVNDFQKGDIAEGYSVSREKKESFPLTVTSAQKNPTAFYLCASSFTGVGNQPQHFGDGTRLSIL.

V and J are TRBV5-6 and TRBJ1-3; 8 positions match TRBD1. This CDR3 has 16 residues. The germline CDR1 and CDR2 sequences are SGHDT and YYEEEE. V lost 4 bases to trimming and J lost 4 bases; unmatched junction nucleotides: 10. In nucleotides, the CDR3 is TGTGCCAGCAGCAAAACCGGACAGGGACGGGGAAACACCATATATTTT. Translation: CASSKTGQGRGNTIYF.

This clonotype was seen a few times. The chain uses TRBV6-1 and TRBJ1-1; no reliable D call. V was cut by 3 bases and J by 6 bases, with 11 bases left in between. Germline V gene lookup returns CDR1 MNHNS and CDR2 SASEGT. The CDR3 extends over 13 amino acids. CDR3 protein: CASSDLYRAEAFF. In DNA, the CDR3 is TGTGCCAGCAGTGATTTATATAGGGCTGAAGCTTTCTTT.

The CDR3 bases are TGTGCCAGCAGTTTATCCGGGACAGGGCCGGGAAACACCATATATTTT. It translates to CASSLSGTGPGNTIYF. The chain uses TRBV27 and TRBJ1-3, with 9 bases identical to TRBD1. Germline V gene data show CDR1 as MNHEY and CDR2 as SMNVEV (reference sequence). CDR3 length: 16 amino acids. The ends lost 0 bases at V and 4 bases at J; junction bases unmatched: 4.

The sample holds a few counts of this clonotype. This rearrangement joins TRBV5-1 to TRBJ2-5, with 15 nucleotides matching TRBD2. Trimming cost V 4 bases and J 5 bases; bases outside gene matches: 12. Germline CDR1 is SGHRS and CDR2 is YFSETQ. CDR3 length equals 18 residues. The CDR3 bases are TGCGCCAGCAGCCAAGGACTAGCGGGAGGGCCGATCGCCGAGACCCAGTACTTC. Translated, it gives CASSQGLAGGPIAETQYF.

This chain uses TRBV7-2 with TRBJ2-5, with 14 bases that match TRBD2. The CDR3 spans 18 residues. Per germline, CDR1 SGHTA and CDR2 FQGNSA. V gave up 2 bases and J gave up 4 bases; unmatched junction bases: 9. CDR3: CASSLRLAGGPKGETQYF. The CDR3 region has the DNA TGTGCCAGCAGCTTACGACTAGCGGGAGGGCCAAAGGGAGAGACCCAGTACTTC.

The chain combines TRBV2 with TRBJ2-5; 8 positions agree with TRBD1. Per germline, CDR1 SNHLY and CDR2 FYNNEI. Trimming removed 4 bases from V and 3 bases from J; junction bases left unmatched: 7. The CDR3 is 15 amino acids. CDR3 nucleotide sequence: TGTGCCAGCAGTGCGAGGGGACAGGCAAAAGAGACCCAGTACTTC. Protein product: CASSARGQAKETQYF.

This clonotype was detected only a few times. The rearrangement links TRBV6-1 to TRBJ1-6; D remains unclear. V was pared by 5 bases and J by 9 bases, with 11 bases between. CDR3 size: 13 residues. In germline, CDR1 is MNHNS, CDR2 SASEGT. The CDR3 region is CASSIARTSPLHF. The CDR3, as DNA: TGTGCCAGCAGTATCGCTCGGACTTCACCCCTCCACTTT.

This rearrangement joins TRBV11-2 to TRBJ1-5, with 7 bases that match TRBD1. This CDR3 has 13 residues. CDR1 and CDR2 (germline): SGHAT, FQNNGV. After removal of 5 bases from V and 6 bases from J, the junction contained 4 bases not matched to a gene. This CDR3 reads CASSQGGTQPQHF. The CDR3 DNA follows: TGTGCCAGCAGCCAGGGGGGTACTCAGCCCCAGCATTTT.

This clonotype was seen more than once but under ten times. This chain joins TRBV27 and TRBJ1-1; D is possibly TRBD1 (6 bases). The germline V and J ends were trimmed by 6 bases and 6 bases, with 20 bases remaining between them. CDR1 MNHEY and CDR2 SMNVEV come from the germline V gene (reference sequence). This CDR3 has 15 amino acids. The chain's CDR3 is CASRTKYRESAEAFF. The CDR3 bases are TGTGCCAGCAGGACAAAATACAGGGAGTCCGCTGAAGCTTTCTTT.

The genes are TRBV12-3 or TRBV12-4 and TRBJ1-1; D is uncertain. V was clipped by 10 bases and J by 3 bases, with 18 bases between them. The CDR3 totals 14 residues. Here the CDR3 DNA reads TGTGCCAACAGAGCTGATGGGTCCTACACTGAAGCTTTCTTT. Its translation is CANRADGSYTEAFF.

This chain uses TRBV20-1 with TRBJ1-5; D may be TRBD1 (5 bases). Trimming took off 1 base at V and 5 bases at J, with 9 bases between the two ends. Germline V CDR1 and CDR2: DFQATT, SNEGSKA (reference sequence). The CDR3 has 13 residues. The chain's CDR3 is CSARGQSYQPQHF. CDR3 nucleotide sequence: TGCAGTGCTAGAGGACAGAGCTATCAGCCCCAGCATTTT.

This rearrangement joins TRBV6-1 to TRBJ2-7, with TRBD1 identical over 8 bases. In germline, CDR1 is MNHNS, CDR2 SASEGT. Trimming removed 7 bases from V and 0 bases from J; junction bases left unmatched: 8. The CDR3 extends over 15 amino acids. The CDR3 reads CASTKVGQGSYEQYF. CDR3 nucleotide sequence: TGTGCCAGCACCAAAGTCGGACAGGGCTCCTACGAGCAGTACTTC.

This chain connects TRBV6-1 to TRBJ2-2, with 8 positions matching TRBD2. The CDR3 runs to 15 residues. V dropped 1 base and J dropped 8; count of bases not matched to a gene: 6. The V gene's germline CDR1 is MNHNS and CDR2 SASEGT. In nucleotides, the CDR3 is TGTGCCAGCAGTGAAGTGGGGTCGGGAGGGGGGGAGCTGTTTTTT. This codes for CASSEVGSGGGELFF.

Here the CDR3 reads CASSSLAVGTYNEQFF. CDR3 nucleotides: TGTGCCAGCAGCTCGCTAGCGGTTGGGACTTACAATGAGCAGTTCTTC. The rearrangement uses TRBV7-9 and TRBJ2-1; 7 positions match TRBD2. The germline CDR1 and CDR2 sequences are SEHNR and FQNEAQ (reference sequence). With V trimmed by 4 bases and J by 4 bases, 10 bases remained unmatched. The CDR3 sequence is 16 residues long.

This clonotype rates as medium-sized (0.01 to 0.1%). V gene TRBV19 combines with J gene TRBJ1-5; 9 nucleotides align to TRBD1. The CDR3 covers 15 residues. Germline trimming cut 6 bases from V and 5 bases from J; bases unmatched to any gene: 8. From germline, CDR1 is LNHDA and CDR2 SQIVND (reference sequence). As DNA, the CDR3 is TGTGCCAGTAGGGGACAGGGTGCCTCTTATCAGCCCCAGCATTTT. This encodes CASRGQGASYQPQHF.

The chain combines TRBV2 with TRBJ1-1, with D possibly being TRBD1 (6 bases). Trimming took off 1 base at V and 2 bases at J, with 8 bases between the two ends. The germline V gene encodes CDR1 SNHLY and CDR2 FYNNEI. This CDR3 comprises 14 residues. Written as DNA, the CDR3 is TGTGCCAGCAGTGAAGGGACAGTTAACACTGAAGCTTTCTTT. Translation: CASSEGTVNTEAFF.

This clonotype was observed a few times. V is TRBV20-1 and J is TRBJ1-1; a possible D gene is TRBD1 (6 bases). The CDR3 spans 11 residues. The V gene lost 5 bases and the J gene lost 4 bases, with 8 bases spanning the gap. CDR1 is DFQATT and CDR2 is SNEGSKA in the germline V gene (reference sequence). The CDR3 spells CSAWTVTEAFF. In DNA form, the CDR3 reads TGCAGTGCTTGGACAGTCACTGAAGCTTTCTTT.

This clonotype was detected only a few times. The V gene is TRBV6-4, the J gene TRBJ2-2; D ambiguous. The CDR3 is 14 amino acids. Germline lookup yields CDR1 MRHNA and CDR2 SNTAGT. Trimming stripped 5 bases from V and 1 base from J, with 8 bases between. Here the CDR3 reads CASSLQWNTGELFF. The DNA of the CDR3 is TGTGCCAGCAGTCTACAATGGAACACCGGGGAGCTGTTTTTT.

The chain links TRBV19 to TRBJ2-7, with TRBD1 matching 7 bases. This CDR3 has 15 residues. In germline, CDR1 is LNHDA, CDR2 SQIVND (reference sequence). J gave up 2 bases and V 6 bases, and 10 bases lay outside the gene matches. CDR3 amino acids: CASRAVDRRTYEQYF. The DNA of the CDR3 is TGTGCCAGTAGAGCCGTGGACAGGCGAACCTACGAGCAGTACTTC.

The chain is built from TRBV20-1 and TRBJ2-3; TRBD2 agrees at 10 bases. The CDR3 length is 15 residues. Germline V gene sequence: CDR1 DFQATT, CDR2 SNEGSKA (reference sequence). J was trimmed by 7 bases and V by 5 bases; bases with no gene match: 12. In nucleotides, the CDR3 is TGCAGTGCTCCTTGGACTAGCGGCTACCTCAATACGCAGTATTTT. This codes for CSAPWTSGYLNTQYF.

There are a few counts of this clonotype. The chain joins TRBV20-1 to TRBJ2-5, with 7 bases lining up with TRBD1. The CDR3 has 15 residues. Germline assignment: CDR1 DFQATT and CDR2 SNEGSKA (reference sequence). With 4 bases clipped from V and 4 bases from J, the junction kept 12 bases outside the gene matches. As DNA, the CDR3 is TGCAGTGCTATCCCCTCGACAGGGCGGAGAGAGACCCAGTACTTC. Protein: CSAIPSTGRRETQYF.

This sequence joins TRBV20-1 and TRBJ2-1; D call uncertain. Germline CDR1 and CDR2: DFQATT and SNEGSKA (reference sequence). V shed 3 bases and J shed 7 bases, with 10 bases lying between them. This CDR3 has 12 residues. The CDR3 protein is CSARSSVNEQFF. The CDR3 DNA reads as TGCAGTGCTAGGAGCTCCGTTAATGAGCAGTTCTTC.

About this clonotype: This may be a read error: a much more frequent sequence differs by one nucleotide. The gene calls are TRBV12-3 or TRBV12-4 and TRBJ2-7, with a tentative D call TRBD2 (6 bases). CDR3 length: 10 residues. The CDR3 loop reads CTSGRGEQYF. The DNA for the CDR3 is TGTACCAGCGGTCGGGGGGAGCAGTACTTC.

The chain joins TRBV12-3 or TRBV12-4 to TRBJ1-2, with 7 bases matching TRBD1. V shed 2 bases, J shed 8 bases, and the junction held 5 bases outside the gene matches. There are 13 residues in the CDR3. CDR3 amino acids: CASSLRGLGGYTF. CDR3 DNA sequence: TGTGCCAGCAGTTTAAGGGGGCTAGGAGGCTACACCTTC.

The chain joins TRBV11-1 to TRBJ1-2; 7 nucleotides align to TRBD1. The length of the CDR3 is 14 residues. Germline loops: CDR1 SGHAT, CDR2 FQDESV (reference sequence). The J segment lost 8 bases and the V segment lost 4 bases, leaving 10 bases of the junction unmatched. The CDR3 DNA reads TGTGCCAGCAGCTGGGACCGACAGGGAGGCGGCTACACCTTC. As protein: CASSWDRQGGGYTF.

This clonotype was observed a single time. The chain carries TRBV7-9 and TRBJ1-1, with D perhaps matching TRBD1 (5 bases). There are 14 residues in the CDR3. V dropped 11 bases and J dropped 5 bases, with 21 bases sitting between them. Germline V gives CDR1 SEHNR, CDR2 FQNEAQ (reference sequence). The CDR3 sequence is CAVGSGGTRTEAFF. The CDR3 DNA reads TGTGCCGTCGGATCTGGGGGAACTCGGACTGAAGCTTTCTTT.

This chain links TRBV29-1 with TRBJ1-1, with D unclear. V lost 4 bases to trimming and J lost 5 bases, with 11 bases between them. The CDR3 contains 12 residues. Per germline, CDR1 SQVTM and CDR2 ANQGSEA. The CDR3 reads CSVAFIGTEAFF. Here the CDR3 DNA reads TGCAGCGTTGCCTTTATAGGAACTGAAGCTTTCTTT.

This clonotype rates as medium-sized. The V and J genes are TRBV10-1 and TRBJ1-1; TRBD1 might be the D (5 bases). Germline lookup yields CDR1 WNHNN and CDR2 SYGVQD (reference sequence). This CDR3 spans 12 amino acids. V lost 4 bases to trimming and J lost 5 bases, with 8 bases between them. CDR3: CASSAGTTEAFF. For the CDR3, the DNA is TGCGCCAGCAGTGCAGGGACGACTGAAGCTTTCTTT.